Shown below are 23 T cell receptor beta chains from a single sample sequenced in a study of technical replicates of blood from several donors. Libraries were prepared by immunoSEQ multiplex PCR; TCRdb keeps only in-frame clonotypes and omits some of them. The sample has about 13,000 clones, 65% to 90% seen once. The sequenced sample consisted of PBMCs. These receptors came from a human donor in good health.

In this sample, this clone turned up a few times. V and J are TRBV10-1 and TRBJ1-2, with no clear D. The ends were cut back, 0 bases at V and 4 bases at J, with 9 bases in the middle. The CDR3 covers 14 residues. Germline V gene lookup returns CDR1 WNHNN and CDR2 SYGVQD (reference sequence). CDR3 sequence (DNA): TGCGCCAGCAGTGAGTCTGTCTACTCCTATGGCTACACCTTC. Its translation is CASSESVYSYGYTF.

This chain links TRBV4-2 with TRBJ2-1, with TRBD2 matching over 11 bases. The CDR3 covers 17 residues. The J segment lost 1 base and the V segment lost 1 base, leaving 3 bases of the junction unmatched. The V gene's germline CDR1 is LGHNA and CDR2 YNFKEQ. CDR3: CASSQGGTSGSYNEQFF. CDR3 nucleotides: TGTGCCAGCAGCCAAGGGGGGACTAGCGGTTCCTACAATGAGCAGTTCTTC.

With respect to this clone: Other nucleotide sequences in the sample specify the same CDR3. V is TRBV11-3 and J is TRBJ2-1; TRBD2 matches 7 bases. Germline V gene lookup returns CDR1 SGHNT and CDR2 YENEEA. CDR3 size: 14 residues. V dropped 4 bases and J dropped 2; count of bases not matched to a gene: 2. CDR3 bases: TGTGCCAGCAGCTCTGGACTAGCCTACAATGAGCAGTTCTTC. It is translated as CASSSGLAYNEQFF.

This chain connects TRBV7-9 to TRBJ1-3; 9 nucleotides agree with TRBD1. Trimming at V came to 5 bases and at J to 3 bases, leaving 2 bases not matched to a gene. Germline V CDR1 and CDR2: SEHNR, FQNEAQ (reference sequence). The CDR3 length is 14 residues. The CDR3 region has the DNA TGTGCCAGCAGCCGGACAGGGGATGGAAACACCATATATTTT. It translates to CASSRTGDGNTIYF.

This chain uses TRBV7-8 with TRBJ2-3, with TRBD2 identical over 9 bases. The CDR3 runs 15 residues. The germline V gene encodes CDR1 SGHVS and CDR2 FQNEAQ. V trimming: 4 bases; J trimming: 3 bases; junction bases outside the gene matches: 5. The CDR3: CASSWPGLATDTQYF. DNA for the CDR3: TGTGCCAGCAGCTGGCCGGGACTAGCTACAGATACGCAGTATTTT.

This chain uses TRBV10-2 with TRBJ1-1; D is possibly TRBD1 (5 bases). The V end was cut by 7 bases, the J end by 1 base, with 16 bases between. CDR1 and CDR2 from the germline V gene are WSHSY and SAAADI. This CDR3 has 15 amino acids. DNA of the CDR3: TGCGCCAGCAAAGGAGTCGGGGGAAAGAACACTGAAGCTTTCTTT. Its protein product is CASKGVGGKNTEAFF.

V and J are TRBV7-2 and TRBJ1-2; a weak D match, TRBD1 (5 bases). The ends were cut back, 0 bases at V and 3 bases at J, with 8 bases in the middle. This CDR3 is built from 14 residues. Germline CDR1 and CDR2: SGHTA and FQGNSA. The CDR3 DNA follows: TGTGCCAGCAGCTTAGCACAGGCCTACTATGGCTACACCTTC. Amino acids: CASSLAQAYYGYTF.

The rearrangement uses TRBV7-9 and TRBJ1-5, with no clear D. Trimming left V 2 bases short and J 2 bases short, with 13 bases between. This CDR3 region has 16 residues. CDR1 and CDR2 from the germline V gene are SEHNR and FQNEAQ (reference sequence). CDR3 region: CASSLHGISGNQPQHF. CDR3 coding DNA: TGTGCCAGCAGCTTACACGGTATAAGCGGCAATCAGCCCCAGCATTTT. Full variable domain (rest looked up from reference TRBV7-9 and TRBJ1-5): DTGVSQNPRHKITKRGQNVTFRCDPISEHNRLYWYRQTLGQGPEFLTYFQNEAQLEKSRLLSDRFSAERPKGSFSTLEIQRTEQGDSAMYLCASSLHGISGNQPQHFGDGTRLSIL.

The chain is built from TRBV5-1 and TRBJ1-1; 10 bases are a match to TRBD1. The CDR3 consists of 16 residues. The germline V gene has CDR1 SGHRS and CDR2 YFSETQ. With V trimmed by 3 bases and J by 0 bases, 5 bases remained unmatched. CDR3 coding DNA: TGCGCCAGCAGCTACACGGGACAGGGGTTGAACACTGAAGCTTTCTTT. Its protein is CASSYTGQGLNTEAFF.

This clone was observed a single time. The V gene is TRBV5-8, the J gene TRBJ2-1; 8 nucleotides line up with TRBD2. The V and J ends lost 5 bases and 0 bases, in that order; junction bases with no gene match: 7. Germline CDR1 reads SGHTS; CDR2 reads YDEGEE. The CDR3 loop spans 16 amino acids. The CDR3 here is CASSLLSGSSYNEQFF. CDR3 DNA sequence: TGTGCCAGCAGTCTCCTAAGCGGGAGCTCCTACAATGAGCAGTTCTTC.

The chain combines TRBV13 with TRBJ2-3; D call uncertain. Trimming removed 4 bases from V and 0 bases from J, with 2 bases in between. The CDR3 loop spans 12 amino acids. Germline-derived CDR1 and CDR2 are PRHDT and FYEKMQ (reference sequence). The CDR3 DNA is TGTGCCAGCAGCTCTAGCACAGATACGCAGTATTTT. Translation gives CASSSSTDTQYF.

This CDR3 reads CASSEDRDPQKLFF. CDR3 nucleotide sequence: TGTGCCAGCAGTGAAGACAGGGACCCCCAAAAACTGTTTTTT. The chain employs TRBV2 and TRBJ1-4; D perhaps matches TRBD1 (6 bases). The germline V gene has CDR1 SNHLY and CDR2 FYNNEI. The CDR3 consists of 14 residues. V lost 1 base to trimming and J lost 9 bases, with 12 bases between them.

This clone came up once. The chain recombines TRBV30 with TRBJ2-5, with 8 bases fitting TRBD1. The CDR3 loop spans 14 amino acids. Unmatched junction bases numbered 5, after V lost 1 base and J lost 4 bases. CDR1 is GTSNPN, CDR2 SVGIG, per germline (reference sequence). The CDR3 DNA reads TGTGCCTGGAGTGCCCCGACAGGGGCAGAGACCCAGTACTTC. Translating it yields CAWSAPTGAETQYF.

The chain joins TRBV2 to TRBJ2-2; 10 bases agree with TRBD1. Per the germline V gene, CDR1 is SNHLY and CDR2 is FYNNEI. V lost 7 bases and J lost 4; bases outside the gene matches: 9. The CDR3 consists of 16 residues. CDR3 in amino acids: CASTPPGTGVTGELFF. The CDR3 DNA reads as TGTGCCAGCACCCCTCCCGGGACAGGGGTCACCGGGGAGCTGTTTTTT.

This clone was seen just once. CDR3 nucleotide sequence: TGTGCCAGCAGTTTTGGGACAGGGGCGATAGTAGCCAAAAACATTCAGTACTTC. Protein product: CASSFGTGAIVAKNIQYF. The chain combines TRBV28 with TRBJ2-4; TRBD1 aligns across 10 bases. The CDR3 spans 18 residues. J lost 0 bases, V lost 3 bases, and 8 bases had no gene match. CDR1 and CDR2 from the germline V gene are MDHEN and SYDVKM.

The rearrangement joins TRBV29-1 to TRBJ2-3; perhaps TRBD1 as D (6 bases). V lost 1 base to trimming and J lost 2 bases, with 13 bases between them. Germline CDR1 SQVTM, CDR2 ANQGSEA. This CDR3 comprises 15 residues. The CDR3 coding sequence is TGCAGCGTTGAAGGGGACATGGGGTTCACAGATACGCAGTATTTT. Translated: CSVEGDMGFTDTQYF.

The chain employs TRBV2 and TRBJ1-4; tentatively, D is TRBD1 (5 bases). The germline V gene has CDR1 SNHLY and CDR2 FYNNEI. Deletions cut 7 bases from V and 1 base from J, with 13 bases between. The CDR3 length is 15 residues. CDR3: CASTRWRGTNEKLFF. CDR3 bases: TGTGCCAGCACCAGGTGGAGGGGAACTAATGAAAAACTGTTTTTT.

This clone came up a few times. This chain joins TRBV29-1 and TRBJ1-1; a weak D match, TRBD1 (6 bases). CDR1 is SQVTM, CDR2 ANQGSEA, per germline. V lost 8 bases, J lost 3 bases, and 16 bases lay in between. The CDR3 has 13 amino acids. The CDR3 DNA follows: TGCAGCACCAGACAGGTATCGGACACTGAAGCTTTCTTT. Translation gives CSTRQVSDTEAFF.

V gene TRBV5-4 combines with J gene TRBJ2-7; tentatively, D is TRBD2 (6 bases). V lost 0 bases and J lost 4, with 17 bases in between. The CDR3 extends over 16 amino acids. The germline V gene has CDR1 SGHNT and CDR2 YYREEE (reference sequence). CDR3 in amino acids: CASSLGTSLDFYEQYF. CDR3 nucleotide sequence: TGTGCCAGCAGCTTGGGTACTAGCCTGGACTTTTACGAGCAGTACTTC.

The chain employs TRBV11-2 and TRBJ1-4; the match to TRBD1 covers 8 bases. Per germline, CDR1 SGHAT and CDR2 FQNNGV. After removal of 3 bases from V and 4 bases from J, the junction contained 7 bases not matched to a gene. This CDR3 has 16 residues. The CDR3: CASSLHLTGDNEKLFF. The CDR3 nucleotides are TGTGCCAGCAGCTTGCATTTGACAGGGGATAATGAAAAACTGTTTTTT.

The rearrangement links TRBV7-9 to TRBJ1-1; D ambiguous. Trimming cost V 6 bases and J 6 bases, with 17 bases left between them. The germline CDR1 and CDR2 sequences are SEHNR and FQNEAQ (reference sequence). The CDR3 consists of 14 residues. The CDR3, as DNA: TGTGCCAGCAGTAGCGGGCCGTTAAGGGCTGAAGCTTTCTTT. This encodes CASSSGPLRAEAFF.

This clone was seen just once. The J gene is TRBJ2-3, the V gene TRBV29-1; 8 bases agree with TRBD2. Looked up from germline, CDR1 is SQVTM and CDR2 is ANQGSEA. The CDR3 length is 15 residues. The trim removed 4 bases at V and 1 base at J, leaving 7 bases unmatched. In DNA form, the CDR3 reads TGCAGCGTTGGCCCCCCCGGGGGGGGCACAGATACGCAGTATTTT. Amino acids: CSVGPPGGGTDTQYF.

V usage is TRBV4-2 and J usage is TRBJ2-7; D is possibly TRBD2 (6 bases). V lost 0 bases and J lost 3, with 12 bases in between. CDR3 length: 15 residues. Germline CDR1 and CDR2: LGHNA and YNFKEQ. CDR3 nucleotides: TGTGCCAGCAGCCAAGAGCGGGATCCAAACTACGAGCAGTACTTC. Translating gives CASSQERDPNYEQYF.